This T cell receptor (beta chain) was recorded in a study of shared clonotypes between healthy human individuals (dated by TCRdb to about 2020). About the full investigation: The cohort included three men and a couple of women between 18 and 49 years of age. For each donor, CD4 naive and CD4 memory were each run on three plates, CD8 naive on two plates, and CD8 memory on one plate. Each donor's leukapheresis produced roughly between roughly 0.85 and 9 billion PBMCs. To estimate repertoire size and how much clonotypes are shared between individuals, the study performed deep sequencing of blood TCR repertoires from roughly five healthy adults. Libraries were prepared and TCR repertoires were sequenced by different laboratories using diverse techniques, in order to increase sequencing depth and limit assay-specific biases.

The donors were healthy, HIV-negative adults who had no recently reported acute infections or vaccinations. Every donor was a Caucasian adult living in Nashville, Tennessee, USA. Magnetic negative selection was used to enrich CD4+ T cells, after which naive cells were positively selected on CD45RA and the negative fraction became the memory subset. Blood was collected by leukapheresis, and PBMCs were isolated by Ficoll-Histopaque density gradient centrifugation and then cryopreserved in liquid nitrogen vapor phase. Purity and quantity of every magnetically sorted T cell population were checked by analytical flow cytometry. Genomic DNA was isolated from every sorted fraction and measured by UV absorbance on a Nanodrop 2000c. From its cysteine to its phenylalanine, the CDR3 spans 12 amino acids. The sequence is cut down to CDR3 DNA, 36 bases in frame from base 1. A distance of 9 bases separates the germline ends of V and J, which lose 2 bases and 9 bases respectively. CDR1 SGHNT and CDR2 YYREEE were looked up in the germline V gene (reference sequence).

Using the deep immunoSEQ assay, TCR CDR3 regions were amplified from genomic DNA by multiplex PCR. Genomic DNA extracted from each cell subset was distributed evenly over all wells of several immunoSEQ 96-well plates, and each plate served as one replicate. For sorted subsets, approximately 210 ng genomic DNA, equal to 30,000 to 35,000 T cell genomes, was loaded into each replicate PCR. Purified libraries were quantified with a Qubit 3.0 fluorometer, sized on a Bioanalyzer 2100, and re-quantified with the KAPA Library Quantification kit. A separate single-read 150-cycle Illumina NextSeq 550 flow cell was used to sequence each immunoSEQ 96-well plate. In the paper's pipeline: Because the immunoSEQ output held only junctional sequences and lacked quality scores, the filtering could not match the filtering applied to full-length reads. Sequences were annotated with PyIR, a Python wrapper for IgBLAST v1.9, and V/J genes and CDR3 were assigned using IMGT germline references. Reads with weak V/J assignments (E-value above 1e-6), missing CDR3, stop codons, out-of-frame junctions, or ambiguous translated residues were removed. V3J clonotypes were defined as sequences sharing an identical inferred V gene, J gene, and CDR3 amino acid sequence. To compute the percentage overlap between repertoires, the number of shared unique clonotypes was divided by the size of the smaller repertoire. RTK rarefaction, the Chao1 estimator, and Recon v2.1 estimates of unobserved clonotypes were used to assess repertoire richness. OLGA was used to compute generation probabilities for all TCRbeta clonotypes that the gDNA method yielded from a handful of donors. Not all clones reach the TCRdb copy of this immuneACCESS table, which keeps in-frame sequences only. Checked studies attribute under half of the gap to unresolved V genes and leave the rest unexplained. The DNA was the basis for D and trimming; V, J and clone size are from that table. The table for this sample lists approximately 1,500,000 clones; roughly 96% of them were counted only once. The top ten clonotypes cover approximately 1.1% of the sample.

Beyond this particular receptor, the publication reports: Across four donors, about 4.5% of naive CD4, roughly 3.5% of naive CD8, approximately 2.5% of memory CD4, and around 0.4% of memory CD8 clonotypes were shared. Based on pairwise subsampling, the degree of clonotype sharing among donors was expected to be affected by sequencing depth. Compared with non-shared clonotypes, clonotypes shared by all four sorted-subset donors had higher generation probabilities. Sampling was restricted to blood, and TCR repertoires in tissues likely differ from the TCR repertoires found in blood. Incomplete sequencing was indicated by rarefaction of sorted-subset datasets, despite the large sequencing depth. Estimated clonotype richness was generally larger for naive than for memory subsets. The genetic and exposure-history diversity represented was limited by the small number of donors.

A few counts support this clone. No antigen is known for it. Base qualities are not at hand, and no much larger clone is one base apart. Recombination linked TRBV5-4 to TRBJ2-4, with the D call perhaps TRBD1 or TRBD2, as 5 bases match in each case. Sequences were obtained from naive CD4+ T cells sorted from blood. What this sample's cell subset or site label stands for: CD45RA+ positively selected. This receptor was identified in a man aged 25-45 years in good health. In nucleotide form, the sequence is TGTGCCAGCAGCTTCATCGGGGCCATTCAGTACTTC. Translated, it reads CASSFIGAIQYF. Where the CDR3 stops, the reference TRBV5-4 and TRBJ2-4 genes take over; the full variable domain is ETGVTQSPTHLIKTRGQQVTLRCSSQSGHNTVSWYQQALGQGPQFIFQYYREEENGRGNFPPRFSGLQFPNYSSELNVNALELDDSALYLCASSFIGAIQYFGAGTRLSVL.